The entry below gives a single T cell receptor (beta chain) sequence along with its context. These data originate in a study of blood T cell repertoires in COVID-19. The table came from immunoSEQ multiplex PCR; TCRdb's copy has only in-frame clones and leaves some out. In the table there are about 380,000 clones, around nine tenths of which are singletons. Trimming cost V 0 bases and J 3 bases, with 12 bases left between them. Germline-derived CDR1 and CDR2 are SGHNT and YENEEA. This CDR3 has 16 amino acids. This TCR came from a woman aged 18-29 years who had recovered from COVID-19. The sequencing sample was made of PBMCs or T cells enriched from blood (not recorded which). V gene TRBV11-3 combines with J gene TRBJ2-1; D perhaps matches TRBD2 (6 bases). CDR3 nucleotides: TGTGCCAGCAGCTTAGAACGAGTTAGCGGCTACAATGAGCAGTTCTTC. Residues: CASSLERVSGYNEQFF.